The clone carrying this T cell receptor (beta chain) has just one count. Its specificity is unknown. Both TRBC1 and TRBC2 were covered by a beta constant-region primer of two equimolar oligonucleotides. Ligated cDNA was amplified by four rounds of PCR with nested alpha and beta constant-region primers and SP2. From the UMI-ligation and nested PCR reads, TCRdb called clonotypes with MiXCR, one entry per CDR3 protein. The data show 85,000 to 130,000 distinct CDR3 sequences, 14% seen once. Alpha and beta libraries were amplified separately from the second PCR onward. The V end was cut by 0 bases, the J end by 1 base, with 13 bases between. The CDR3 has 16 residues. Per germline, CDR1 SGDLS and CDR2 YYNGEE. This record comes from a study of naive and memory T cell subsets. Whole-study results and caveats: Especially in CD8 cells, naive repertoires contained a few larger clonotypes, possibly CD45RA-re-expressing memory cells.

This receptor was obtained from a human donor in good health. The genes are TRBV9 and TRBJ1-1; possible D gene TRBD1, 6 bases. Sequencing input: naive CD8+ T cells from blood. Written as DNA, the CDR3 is TGTGCCAGCAGCGTAGCGGTCGGACAGCCGAACACTGAAGCTTTCTTT. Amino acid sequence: CASSVAVGQPNTEAFF.